This T cell receptor (delta chain) was observed in a study of gamma-delta T cells after stem cell transplantation. Germline CDR1 is GEAIGNYY and CDR2 is EKD. The CDR3 runs 18 residues. V shed 0 bases, J shed 0 bases, and the junction held 12 bases outside the gene matches. Only a few counts were recorded for this clone. The TCRdb record carries a much larger clone's protein, which differs from this DNA's translation at residue 12; a read error is the likely cause, and the protein listed here is the DNA translation. TCRdb reanalysed the RT-PCR reads via CATT. Of under 250 delta-chain clones listed, 27% are singletons.

This chain joins TRDV2 and TRDJ1, with 7 bases lining up with TRDD3. The source material was gamma-delta T cells. The clonotype comes from a human donor. It is not recorded whose cells these are; they may come from a transplant donor. Here the CDR3 reads CACDTVFRGISDTDKLIF. Here the CDR3 DNA reads TGTGCCTGTGACACCGTATTCCGGGGGATTAGCGACACCGATAAACTCATCTTT.